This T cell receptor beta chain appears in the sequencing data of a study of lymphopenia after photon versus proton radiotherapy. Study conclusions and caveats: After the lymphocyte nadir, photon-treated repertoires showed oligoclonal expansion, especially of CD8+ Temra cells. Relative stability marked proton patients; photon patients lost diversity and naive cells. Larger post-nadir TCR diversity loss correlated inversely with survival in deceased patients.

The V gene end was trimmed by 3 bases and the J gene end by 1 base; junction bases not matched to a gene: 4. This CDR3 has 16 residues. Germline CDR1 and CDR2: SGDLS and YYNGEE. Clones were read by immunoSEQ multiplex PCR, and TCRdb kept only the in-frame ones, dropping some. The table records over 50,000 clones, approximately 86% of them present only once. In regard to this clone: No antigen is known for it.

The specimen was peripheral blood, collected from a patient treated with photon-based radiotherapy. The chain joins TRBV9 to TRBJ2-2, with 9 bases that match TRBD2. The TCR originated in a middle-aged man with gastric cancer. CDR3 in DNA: TGTGCCAGCAGCGCGCGGGGGGGCCTGAACACCGGGGAGCTGTTTTTT. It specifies CASSARGGLNTGELFF.